The text below deals with one T cell receptor (beta chain). These data originate in a study of blood T cell repertoires in COVID-19. Across the study: The study drew acute and convalescent COVID-19 samples from the United States, Italy and Spain. From T cells, B-cell-depleted T cells, or PBMCs came the material, which was cDNA or gDNA.

In the source study's methods: Amplified reference gene primers provided the basis for estimating nucleated cell counts. TCRdb keeps only in-frame clones here, not all; method: immunoSEQ multiplex PCR. D and trimming were read from the DNA, whereas the V and J calls and clone size are those reported in that table. Among about 19,000 clones listed, about 87% were seen once. The CDR3 contains 13 residues. V was trimmed by 5 bases and J by 2 bases, leaving 11 bases between them. CDR1 is SGHNT, CDR2 YYREEE, per germline (reference sequence). The receptor comes from a human donor in a cohort sampled during active COVID-19. The donor label of this sample is uncertain. Sequences were obtained from peripheral blood. J is TRBJ2-7 and V is TRBV5-4; tentative D call: TRBD1 (5 bases). Here the CDR3 DNA reads TGTGCCAGCAGGGGGCTAGGGGCCTACGAGCAGTACTTC. Translation gives CASRGLGAYEQYF. Full variable domain (missing parts from reference TRBV5-4 and TRBJ2-7): ETGVTQSPTHLIKTRGQQVTLRCSSQSGHNTVSWYQQALGQGPQFIFQYYREEENGRGNFPPRFSGLQFPNYSSELNVNALELDDSALYLCASRGLGAYEQYFGPGTRLTVT.